This T cell receptor (beta chain) was retrieved from a study of control samples from healthy donors and cancer patients. The germline V gene encodes CDR1 MNHNY and CDR2 SVGAGI (reference sequence). Trimming cost V 5 bases and J 5 bases, with 15 bases left between them. The CDR3 has 14 residues. The data were produced by immunoSEQ multiplex PCR, yet TCRdb's version contains in-frame clones alone and is incomplete. The sample shows about 120,000 clones, more than 80% of them seen only once. The receptor was isolated from a woman aged 45-59 years with colorectal cancer. Sample: PBMCs. The rearrangement links TRBV6-6 to TRBJ2-5; weak D call: TRBD2 (7 bases). The CDR3 loop is CASSSPGGPETQYF. CDR3 coding DNA: TGTGCCAGCAGTAGCCCGGGGGGCCCCGAGACCCAGTACTTC.